The rows below give T cell receptor beta chains drawn from one sample of a study of CXCR3-negative and CXCR3-positive naive CD8 T cells. TCRdb reworked the 5' RACE reads into one entry per CDR3 protein, no DNA. Its clone listing holds about 90,000 distinct CDR3 sequences. Sequencing was carried out using naive CXCR3- CD8+ T cells from blood. The receptors were sampled from a human donor in good health. Some clones in this sample may be carry-over from other donors' samples. CDR3s include the opening cysteine and the closing phenylalanine or tryptophan. Each record gives: CDR3 protein, V gene, J gene.

CDR3 protein: CSASLMGQDYEQYF
V gene: TRBV20-1
J gene: TRBJ2-7

CDR3 protein: CASRSLGGESTDTQYF
V gene: TRBV6-6
J gene: TRBJ2-3

CDR3 protein: CASSRMGETDGYTF
V gene: TRBV9
J gene: TRBJ1-2

CDR3 protein: CASSLQEPSYGYTF
V gene: TRBV7-9
J gene: TRBJ1-2

CDR3 protein: CASSPLTGTSTEAFF
V gene: TRBV7-9
J gene: TRBJ1-1

CDR3 protein: CASSLGEAYNEQFF
V gene: TRBV5-6
J gene: TRBJ2-1

CDR3 protein: CSARERVFGTSGGAYNEQFF
V gene: TRBV20-1
J gene: TRBJ2-1

CDR3 protein: CATASGTSDNEQYF
V gene: TRBV19
J gene: TRBJ2-7

CDR3 protein: CASSSPGTDTDTQYF
V gene: TRBV19
J gene: TRBJ2-3

CDR3 protein: CASSLSGGTGAFSTDTQYF
V gene: TRBV7-4
J gene: TRBJ2-3

CDR3 protein: CASSPLGESNEQFF
V gene: TRBV7-6
J gene: TRBJ2-1

CDR3 protein: CATALRQGSYEQYF
V gene: TRBV6-2/TRBV6-3
J gene: TRBJ2-7

CDR3 protein: CSVSGREEAYNEQFF
V gene: TRBV29-1
J gene: TRBJ2-1

CDR3 protein: CASSIVPGPPGMNTEAFF
V gene: TRBV19
J gene: TRBJ1-1

CDR3 protein: CASRVTGGGDTQYF
V gene: TRBV6-6
J gene: TRBJ2-3

CDR3 protein: CASRAYRGSPLHF
V gene: TRBV6-5
J gene: TRBJ1-6

CDR3 protein: CSAKGGQLHYSNQPQHF
V gene: TRBV20-1
J gene: TRBJ1-5

CDR3 protein: CASSYGTSSGETQYF
V gene: TRBV28
J gene: TRBJ2-5

CDR3 protein: CASSLAGGLDNEQFF
V gene: TRBV6-1
J gene: TRBJ2-1

CDR3 protein: CASRDRAETQYF
V gene: TRBV6-2/TRBV6-3
J gene: TRBJ2-5

CDR3 protein: CASSLNGGTEAFF
V gene: TRBV7-3
J gene: TRBJ1-1

CDR3 protein: CSAISSGGADRTDTQYF
V gene: TRBV20-1
J gene: TRBJ2-3

CDR3 protein: CASSQETEGNYEQYF
V gene: TRBV4-3
J gene: TRBJ2-7

CDR3 protein: CASRTTRALGETQYF
V gene: TRBV7-6
J gene: TRBJ2-5

CDR3 protein: CSARDSFGLAGGRASTDTQYF
V gene: TRBV20-1
J gene: TRBJ2-3

CDR3 protein: CASSPGLSTYEQYF
V gene: TRBV4-1
J gene: TRBJ2-7

CDR3 protein: CASSFGTSGHNEQFF
V gene: TRBV3-1
J gene: TRBJ2-1

CDR3 protein: CASSISRQGKLFF
V gene: TRBV28
J gene: TRBJ1-4

CDR3 protein: CAISESMGNTYEQYF
V gene: TRBV10-3
J gene: TRBJ2-7

CDR3 protein: CASSYGTDTEAFF
V gene: TRBV3-1
J gene: TRBJ1-1

CDR3 protein: CASSYEVGGDEQYF
V gene: TRBV6-5
J gene: TRBJ2-7

CDR3 protein: CSVEDRESPEAFF
V gene: TRBV29-1
J gene: TRBJ1-1

CDR3 protein: CASSVDGYNEQFF
V gene: TRBV9
J gene: TRBJ2-1

CDR3 protein: CASSFAKNIQYF
V gene: TRBV28
J gene: TRBJ2-4

CDR3 protein: CSGEGHRGTDTQYF
V gene: TRBV29-1
J gene: TRBJ2-3

CDR3 protein: CASSSLKLRDRDSGYTF
V gene: TRBV11-3
J gene: TRBJ1-2

CDR3 protein: CASSSLDGDYEQYF
V gene: TRBV18
J gene: TRBJ2-7

CDR3 protein: CASSTEGGAETQYF
V gene: TRBV5-1
J gene: TRBJ2-5

CDR3 protein: CAISDGTGVGYEQYF
V gene: TRBV10-3
J gene: TRBJ2-7

CDR3 protein: CASSLDPGQGIFRTQYF
V gene: TRBV12-3/TRBV12-4
J gene: TRBJ2-3

CDR3 protein: CSARDTDLIKQYF
V gene: TRBV20-1
J gene: TRBJ2-7

CDR3 protein: CASSLAYHYNEQFF
V gene: TRBV5-1
J gene: TRBJ2-1

CDR3 protein: CSVEGRATNEKLFF
V gene: TRBV29-1
J gene: TRBJ1-4

CDR3 protein: CSVEVAGMNTEAFF
V gene: TRBV29-1
J gene: TRBJ1-1

CDR3 protein: CASSCRDRVERELFF
V gene: TRBV12-3/TRBV12-4
J gene: TRBJ2-2